This TCR beta chain was observed in a study of T cells after yellow fever vaccination. General study results and limits: Most clones from primary vaccination were detected again post-booster (about 95% CD4, roughly 85% CD8). The presence of abundant clonotypes contaminating from the bulk population was possible in FACS-sorted repertoires.

Remarks on this clonotype: What it recognizes is unknown.

TCR cDNA, made by 5'RACE template switching, carried an added universal primer site and UMIs. TCRdb processed the 5' RACE reads anew with MiXCR; each CDR3 protein has one entry. The sample has 320,000 or so distinct CDR3 sequences; approximately 8% are singletons. The CDR3 has 13 residues. Germline CDR1 is SGHAT and CDR2 is FQNNGV. V was cut by 5 bases and J by 6 bases, with 13 bases left in between. The J gene is TRBJ1-2, the V gene TRBV11-2; D unresolved. The clonotype was recovered from a man aged 18-30 years who received the YFV17D yellow fever vaccine. The sample was PBMCs, taken 35 to 50 days after the first yellow fever vaccination. DNA of the CDR3: TGTGCCAGCAGCCCCGGGCGCGGAGATGGCTACACCTTC. Translated: CASSPGRGDGYTF.